Following are 27 T cell receptor beta chains from one sample sequenced in a study of blood T cell repertoires in COVID-19. The protocol was immunoSEQ multiplex PCR, while the TCRdb copy is restricted to in-frame clones and leaves out a portion. Altogether about 36,000 clones are present, over 65% being singletons, with the ten largest covering 1.5% to 2%. Material: peripheral blood. These receptors were taken from a man aged 55 to 70 with active COVID-19.

This CDR3 is CASSFTGYQPQHF. CDR3 bases: TGTGCCAGCAGCTTTACAGGGTATCAGCCCCAGCATTTT. The rearrangement uses TRBV11-2 and TRBJ1-5, with D maybe TRBD1 (6 bases). Germline values: CDR1 SGHAT, CDR2 FQNNGV. Trimming removed 3 bases at V and 5 bases at J, with 8 bases between. This CDR3 has 13 amino acids.

The chain employs TRBV6-5 and TRBJ1-1; D uncertain. CDR1 and CDR2 from the germline V gene are MNHEY and SVGAGI. This CDR3 contains 15 residues. V was cut by 2 bases and J by 1 base, with 11 bases left in between. The CDR3 DNA reads as TGTGCCAGCAGTTACCCCCGGGGAGGGAACACTGAAGCTTTCTTT. Protein product: CASSYPRGGNTEAFF.

The chain is built from TRBV6-2 or TRBV6-3 and TRBJ2-5; TRBD2 aligns across 8 bases. The germline CDR1 and CDR2 sequences are MNHEY and SVGEGT. The length of the CDR3 is 17 residues. V dropped 2 bases and J dropped 5; count of bases not matched to a gene: 13. This chain's CDR3 is CASSYNPSGSNGETQYF. The CDR3 nucleotides read TGTGCCAGCAGTTACAACCCTAGCGGGTCAAACGGGGAGACCCAGTACTTC.

The chain is built from TRBV29-1 and TRBJ2-7; a weak D match, TRBD1 (5 bases). V was trimmed by 4 bases and J by 4 bases, leaving 14 bases between them. Per the germline V gene, CDR1 is SQVTM and CDR2 is ANQGSEA. The CDR3 is made up of 13 amino acids. CDR3 protein: CSVVRAGQYEQYF. The CDR3 coding sequence is TGCAGCGTTGTTAGAGCAGGGCAATACGAGCAGTACTTC.

J is TRBJ1-1 and V is TRBV18; 10 nucleotides line up with TRBD1. Trimming removed 4 bases from V and 4 bases from J; junction bases left unmatched: 6. CDR3 length equals 15 residues. Germline V gene lookup returns CDR1 KGHSH and CDR2 LQKENI. The CDR3 bases are TGTGCCAGCTCACAGACGGGACAGGGGAGCACTGAAGCTTTCTTT. This codes for CASSQTGQGSTEAFF.

This clone came up once. The V call is TRBV28, the J call TRBJ2-5, with 10 nucleotides matching TRBD1. The CDR3 has 15 residues. CDR1 is MDHEN and CDR2 is SYDVKM in the germline V gene. J gave up 5 bases and V 4 bases, and 7 bases lay outside the gene matches. CDR3 DNA: TGTGCCAGCAGTTCGTTGACAGGGGGCTTGGAGACCCAGTACTTC. It encodes CASSSLTGGLETQYF.

V is TRBV10-3 and J is TRBJ1-2; maybe TRBD1 (6 bases). This CDR3 contains 15 residues. Germline V gene sequence: CDR1 ENHRY, CDR2 SYGVKD. The V end lost 6 bases, the J end lost 0 bases, and 14 bases lay between the germline ends. The CDR3, as DNA: TGTGCCATCAGCGAGGGGGGGGTTTCTAACTATGGCTACACCTTC. Its protein is CAISEGGVSNYGYTF.

This clone occurred once. This chain connects TRBV4-1 to TRBJ1-5, with TRBD1 as a possible D gene (6 bases). The CDR3 is made up of 15 amino acids. Germline CDR1 reads MGHRA; CDR2 reads YSYEKL. Trimming took off 2 bases at V and 0 bases at J, with 8 bases between the two ends. In nucleotides, the CDR3 is TGCGCCAGCAGCCAAACAGGGACTAGCAATCAGCCCCAGCATTTT. Its translation is CASSQTGTSNQPQHF.

The chain combines TRBV2 with TRBJ2-3, with D hard to call. Germline loops: CDR1 SNHLY, CDR2 FYNNEI. V shed 5 bases and J shed 2 bases, with 11 bases lying between them. The CDR3 is 14 amino acids. The CDR3 DNA follows: TGTGCCAGCAGTATTGTCTATAACACAGATACGCAGTATTTT. Translating it yields CASSIVYNTDTQYF.

DNA for the CDR3: TGTGCCAGCAGCTTAGTCGGGGCGGGCGGGGGACGGGAGACCCAGTACTTC. Protein: CASSLVGAGGGRETQYF. The chain recombines TRBV13 with TRBJ2-5, with 7 bases aligning to TRBD2. Germline CDR1 PRHDT, CDR2 FYEKMQ (reference sequence). This CDR3 region has 17 residues. Trimming took 1 base from V and 5 from J; bases not matched to a gene: 13.

This clone appeared a few times. V and J are TRBV19 and TRBJ2-7; possibly TRBD1 for D (5 bases). This CDR3 contains 13 residues. In germline, CDR1 is LNHDA, CDR2 SQIVND (reference sequence). Trimming removed 3 bases from V and 0 bases from J, with 6 bases in between. The CDR3: CASSIGHSYEQYF. As DNA, the CDR3 is TGTGCCAGTAGTATTGGACACTCCTACGAGCAGTACTTC.

The chain couples TRBV5-8 to TRBJ2-3; 8 bases are a match to TRBD2. CDR3 size: 17 residues. Trimming took 0 bases from V and 0 from J; bases not matched to a gene: 6. The germline gives CDR1 SGHTS, CDR2 YDEGEE. The CDR3 DNA is TGTGCCAGCAGCTTGGAGACTAGCGCCTCTAGCACAGATACGCAGTATTTT. It encodes CASSLETSASSTDTQYF. Full variable domain (remainder filled in from reference TRBV5-8 and TRBJ2-3): EAGVTQSPTHLIKTRGQQATLRCSPISGHTSVYWYQQALGLGLQFLLWYDEGEERNRGNFPPRFSGRQFPNYSSELNVNALELEDSALYLCASSLETSASSTDTQYFGPGTRLTVL.

The rearrangement joins TRBV3-1 (or the pseudogene TRBV3-2) to TRBJ2-2; D gene uncertain. This CDR3 is 14 amino acids long. The germline CDR1 and CDR2 sequences are LGHDT and YNNKEL (reference sequence). V lost 1 base to trimming and J lost 3 bases, with 6 bases between them. The CDR3 DNA is TGTGCCAGCAGCCAAGTGGCCTACACCGGGGAGCTGTTTTTT. This sequence encodes CASSQVAYTGELFF.

This rearrangement joins TRBV5-1 to TRBJ2-5, with a possible D match to TRBD1 (5 bases). V gave up 6 bases and J gave up 1 base, with 13 bases separating them. CDR1 SGHRS and CDR2 YFSETQ come from the germline V gene. The CDR3 is made up of 14 amino acids. In DNA, the CDR3 is TGCGCCAGCATCAATACAGGACGCCAAGAGACCCAGTACTTC. Translating gives CASINTGRQETQYF.

V gene TRBV6-2 or TRBV6-3 combines with J gene TRBJ2-2, with D tentatively TRBD2 (6 bases). The CDR3 is 15 amino acids. The V end lost 2 bases, the J end lost 3 bases, and 10 bases lay between the germline ends. Looked up from germline, CDR1 is MNHEY and CDR2 is SVGEGT. The CDR3 DNA reads as TGTGCCAGCAGTTACACGGGGGAAGACACCGGGGAGCTGTTTTTT. Protein sequence: CASSYTGEDTGELFF.

The J gene is TRBJ1-1, the V gene TRBV5-6, with D unresolved. CDR3 length: 13 residues. CDR1 is SGHDT and CDR2 is YYEEEE in the germline V gene. With 4 bases removed from V and 7 bases from J, the gap between germline ends came to 14 bases. In DNA form, the CDR3 reads TGTGCCAGCAGCGCCGCCGCCGCGGGTGAAGCTTTCTTT. Amino acids: CASSAAAAGEAFF.

This chain uses TRBV27 with TRBJ2-3; 7 bases are shared with TRBD2. The J segment lost 0 bases and the V segment lost 4 bases, leaving 1 base of the junction unmatched. CDR3 length: 14 amino acids. The V gene's germline CDR1 is MNHEY and CDR2 SMNVEV (reference sequence). The CDR3 region is CASSWGGSTDTQYF. CDR3 in DNA: TGTGCCAGCAGTTGGGGGGGTAGCACAGATACGCAGTATTTT.

This chain joins TRBV5-4 and TRBJ2-5; TRBD2 might be the D (6 bases). The CDR3 runs to 14 residues. CDR1 and CDR2 (germline): SGHNT, YYREEE (reference sequence). Trimming cost V 1 base and J 5 bases, with 12 bases left between them. CDR3 nucleotides: TGTGCCAGCAGCTTGACTCGCGGGGAGGAGACCCAGTACTTC. Residues: CASSLTRGEETQYF.

The V call is TRBV4-1, the J call TRBJ2-7, with 7 bases aligning to TRBD1. V gave up 1 base and J gave up 2 bases; unmatched junction bases: 5. CDR1 is MGHRA, CDR2 YSYEKL, per germline. The CDR3 covers 15 residues. The CDR3 DNA reads as TGCGCCAGCAGCCAAGGTCGGACAGGTCCCTACGAGCAGTACTTC. Translating it yields CASSQGRTGPYEQYF.

V and J are TRBV5-4 and TRBJ2-3; 16 nucleotides align to TRBD2. The germline gives CDR1 SGHNT, CDR2 YYREEE (reference sequence). V lost 5 bases and J lost 13; bases outside the gene matches: 13. The CDR3 totals 16 residues. CDR3 nucleotide sequence: TGTGCCAGCAGTTTGCCGCCGGGACTAGCGGGAGGGCGGGAGTATTTT. It specifies CASSLPPGLAGGREYF.

The CDR3 DNA reads as TGTGCCAGCAGCACGGGACTAGCGGGATTCTCCTACGAGCAGTACTTC. Encoded protein: CASSTGLAGFSYEQYF. The chain carries TRBV6-6 and TRBJ2-7; 13 nucleotides match TRBD2. CDR3 length: 16 amino acids. Germline trimming cut 6 bases from V and 0 bases from J; bases unmatched to any gene: 5. Per the germline V gene, CDR1 is MNHNY and CDR2 is SVGAGI (reference sequence).

This clone occurred a few times. The rearrangement joins TRBV2 to TRBJ2-7, with 8 bases aligning to TRBD1. Losses at the gene ends were 4 bases for V and 6 bases for J; bases not matched to a gene: 11. Germline CDR1 reads SNHLY; CDR2 reads FYNNEI. CDR3 length: 15 amino acids. CDR3 region: CASSGSGGAIVEQYF. CDR3 bases: TGTGCCAGCAGTGGGTCAGGGGGCGCAATTGTCGAGCAGTACTTC.

The chain recombines TRBV30 with TRBJ1-2, with 8 bases aligning to TRBD1. The CDR3 extends over 13 amino acids. V dropped 5 bases and J dropped 5; count of bases not matched to a gene: 7. Looked up from germline, CDR1 is GTSNPN and CDR2 is SVGIG (reference sequence). As DNA, the CDR3 is TGTGCCTGGCTGGACAGGGCTTCTTATGGCTACACCTTC. It translates to CAWLDRASYGYTF.

This chain uses TRBV11-2 with TRBJ2-1; 8 nucleotides line up with TRBD2. CDR3 length equals 14 residues. The ends lost 6 bases at V and 9 bases at J; junction bases unmatched: 10. Germline CDR1 SGHAT, CDR2 FQNNGV. The CDR3 DNA reads as TGTGCCAGCAGGCTGGACGGGGGGGCGATTGAGCAGTTCTTC. This sequence encodes CASRLDGGAIEQFF.

V and J are TRBV3-1 (or the pseudogene TRBV3-2) and TRBJ2-7; D might be TRBD2 (6 bases). V was shortened by 1 base and J by 2 bases, with 12 bases between the two germline ends. The CDR3 is 15 amino acids. Germline CDR1 and CDR2: LGHDT and YNNKEL (reference sequence). CDR3: CASSQGGTGPYEQYF. The CDR3 bases are TGTGCCAGCAGCCAAGGCGGGACGGGTCCCTACGAGCAGTACTTC.

Comment on this clone: At one boundary the junction diverges from the germline segment, which might be a read error. The chain is built from TRBV6-2 or TRBV6-3 and TRBJ2-1; a weak D match, TRBD2 (5 bases). The CDR3 is 14 amino acids. Looked up from germline, CDR1 is MNHEY and CDR2 is SVGEGT. Here the CDR3 DNA reads TGTGTCAGCGGCCGCGATTTCTCCTACAATGAGCAGTTCTTC. It yields the protein CVSGRDFSYNEQFF.

The chain recombines TRBV18 with TRBJ2-1, with 7 bases aligning to TRBD1. The CDR3 covers 15 residues. The V gene's germline CDR1 is KGHSH and CDR2 LQKENI. V lost 3 bases, J lost 2 bases, and 4 bases stayed unmatched. CDR3 region: CASSPNRGAYNEQFF. CDR3 DNA sequence: TGTGCCAGCTCACCGAACAGGGGAGCCTACAATGAGCAGTTCTTC.